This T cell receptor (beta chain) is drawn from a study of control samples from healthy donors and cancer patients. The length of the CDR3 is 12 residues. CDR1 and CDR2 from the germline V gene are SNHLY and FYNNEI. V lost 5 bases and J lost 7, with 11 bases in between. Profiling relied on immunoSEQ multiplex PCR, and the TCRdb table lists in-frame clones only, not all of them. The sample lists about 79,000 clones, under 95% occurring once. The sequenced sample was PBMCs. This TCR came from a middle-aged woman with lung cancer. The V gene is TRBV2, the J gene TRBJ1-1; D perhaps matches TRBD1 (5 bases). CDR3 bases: TGTGCCAGCAGTCCGGGACGTATTGAAGCTTTCTTT. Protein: CASSPGRIEAFF. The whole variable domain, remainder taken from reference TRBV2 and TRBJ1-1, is EPEVTQTPSHQVTQMGQEVILRCVPISNHLYFYWYRQILGQKVEFLVSFYNNEISEKSEIFDDQFSVERPDGSNFTLKIRSTKLEDSAMYFCASSPGRIEAFFGQGTRLTVV.